This TCR beta chain was sequenced during a study of blood T cell repertoires in COVID-19. Study details: PBMCs, B-cell-depleted T cells, or T cells provided the cDNA or gDNA that made up the material.

Under the authors' procedure: Amplifying reference gene primers gave estimates of nucleated cell counts. Here immunoSEQ multiplex PCR was the method, and the copy in TCRdb shows in-frame clones only, minus some. V and J calls and clone size are those listed in that table; D and trimming were worked out from the DNA. The sample consists of 250,000 or so clones, around 90% of them appearing once. Germline CDR1 is SGHTA and CDR2 is FQGNSA. The ends lost 1 base at V and 2 bases at J; junction bases unmatched: 9. The CDR3 sequence is 17 residues long. This clonotype was obtained from a woman aged 60-75 years with COVID-19, enrolled during active disease. Sequencing input: peripheral blood. The J gene is TRBJ2-7, the V gene TRBV7-2; 9 bases map to TRBD2. CDR3 nucleotide sequence: TGTGCCAGCAGCTTAGGCCCACCGCGGGGGGGGACCTACGAGCAGTACTTC. Its protein is CASSLGPPRGGTYEQYF.